The entry below describes one T cell receptor beta chain. This clonotype was observed once. Its antigen is not yet known. No base qualities exist here, and no much larger clone lies one base off it. A single read is weak support. This entry is derived from a study of blood T cells in healthy people across ages (dated by TCRdb to 2015 to 2017). In terms of the full investigation: In model experiments, roughly one uniquely barcoded TCR beta cDNA molecule per two T cells was captured by template switching. The study measured age-related changes in TCR beta repertoire diversity using deep sequencing normalized with unique cDNA molecular identifiers. The donors were split into four age groups: young (average 16 years), middle-aged (39), aged (roughly 65) and long-lived (approximately 80). To avoid experimental bias, donors of different ages were spread randomly across the sequencing lanes. For two donors (one aged 18 to 30 and one aged 80 or older), the study analyzed two additional independent replicas of 1 million unique cDNA reads from the same blood draw. The study at large found these results: Observed TCR beta diversity per million T cells fell roughly linearly with age, and a significant reduction was already apparent by age around 40. Donor CMV infection status was unknown, potentially confounding age-related changes in expanded clonotypes. The long-lived group showed more naive CD4+ T cells, fewer expanded clones and increased TCR diversity than the aged group, suggesting age selection. There was a strong correlation between observed TCR beta diversity and the percentage of naive T cells measured by flow cytometry. Estimates of total diversity based on one million sequenced T cells were considered lower bounds and underestimates. Bulk unsorted PBMC profiling prevented conclusive comparison of naive and antigen-experienced compartments.

Library creation used 5' RACE. For sequencing, an Illumina HiSeq 2500 was employed. A second about 6 to 11 cycle PCR used a sample-barcoded 5' primer and a J-beta primer mix. A unique molecular identifier was introduced onto each TCR beta cDNA molecule by a template-switch 5' adaptor carrying 12 random nucleotides. Each sample yielded at least 3 million CDR3-containing paired-end reads. The Mint cDNA synthesis kit, primed by a TRBC-specific oligonucleotide, was used to synthesize first-strand cDNA from all RNA. Following uracil-DNA glycosylase treatment, all cDNA underwent a first 18-cycle PCR with the universal primers M1SS and BC2_uni_R. Processing in the source paper ran as follows. Normalization of each sample was performed by random selection of 1 million high-quality reads, each carrying a distinct molecular identifier. Instead of being binned into consensus sequences, reads with shared molecular identifiers were discarded. MiTCR, set to a Q25 quality threshold and the strictest error-elimination algorithm, was used for CDR3 identification, clonotype clustering and error correction. Lower-bound total TCR beta diversity was estimated with a nonparametric unseen species model using Euler transformation. TCRdb cleaned the public reads at Q25 with fastp, built clones with MiXCR and kept in-frame beta chains. Rows merge per CDR3 protein into single entries with the most common DNA and genes. None of the V and J calls come from the authors' own analysis; TCRdb made them. Counted in this sample were about 1.7 million distinct CDR3 sequences; about 30% of them appeared once. Of the sample, 7% to 9% is held by the ten largest clones.

According to the germline V gene, CDR1 reads MGHDK and CDR2 reads SYGVNS. From cysteine to phenylalanine, the CDR3 is 15 amino acids long. Kept here is only the CDR3 DNA, which spans 45 bases and is read in frame from base 1. V is pruned by 3 bases and J by 3 bases, leaving 8 bases of the junction without a gene match. Donors were under 40 systemically healthy Caucasian individuals from Russia aged roughly 6 to 90 years. Each donor gave 8 to 10 milliliters of peripheral blood, drawn into EDTA-treated Vacutainer tubes. Ficoll-Paque density-gradient centrifugation was used to isolate PBMCs, with at least 6 million obtained per sample. Trizol reagent was used to extract total RNA from PBMCs, with at least 6 micrograms per sample. The percentages of naive CD45RAhigh/CD27high T cells were determined by flow cytometry on a PBMC aliquot from every donor.

The sequence joins TRBV25-1 to TRBJ2-7, with 7 bases matching TRBD1. The TCR was taken from a woman aged 25 to 39 in good health. The sample consisted of blood. The DNA sequence is TGTGCCAGCAGTGACTCGGGACAGACTATCTACGAGCAGTACTTC. Translated, it gives CASSDSGQTIYEQYF.